What follows are 7 T cell receptor beta chains derived from one specimen sequenced in a study of T-cell reconstitution after alpha-beta-depleted transplantation in children. Unique molecular identifiers were used in preparing the TCRbeta library. TCRdb processed the PCR reads anew with MiXCR; each CDR3 protein has one entry. Among about 270,000 distinct CDR3 sequences listed, roughly 9.5% were seen once. The sample was PBMCs from the stem cell graft donor, taken from the stem cell graft. These receptors were collected from a human donor who donated a stem cell graft to a child with SCID.

This clonotype appeared many times. Here the CDR3 reads CAISESGTGNTEAFF. In DNA, the CDR3 is TGTGCCATCAGTGAGTCGGGGACAGGGAACACTGAAGCTTTCTTT. This rearrangement joins TRBV10-3 to TRBJ1-1, with 8 nucleotides matching TRBD1. The CDR3 extends over 15 amino acids. Germline V lookup: CDR1 ENHRY, CDR2 SYGVKD. J gave up 1 base and V 0 bases, and 1 base lay outside the gene matches.

This clonotype has just a few counts. This sequence joins TRBV6-2 or TRBV6-3 and TRBJ2-1; 9 nucleotides align to TRBD2. Germline CDR1 is MNHEY and CDR2 is SVGEGT. The V and J ends lost 7 bases and 7 bases, in that order; junction bases with no gene match: 8. The CDR3 sequence is 14 residues long. The CDR3 region has the DNA TGTGCCAGCAAGGAGCGGGGGGAGGTTAATGAGCAGTTCTTC. Protein product: CASKERGEVNEQFF.

The table lists this clonotype with a few counts. The chain has TRBV7-9 and TRBJ1-3; maybe TRBD1 (5 bases). There are 15 residues in the CDR3. V shed 1 base and J shed 2 bases, with 9 bases lying between them. The germline V gene encodes CDR1 SEHNR and CDR2 FQNEAQ (reference sequence). The CDR3 protein is CASSLVPRAGNTIYF. CDR3 in DNA: TGTGCCAGCAGCTTAGTACCCAGGGCTGGAAACACCATATATTTT.

The rearrangement joins TRBV6-5 to TRBJ1-4; D is undetermined. This CDR3 spans 11 amino acids. Germline V gene lookup returns CDR1 MNHEY and CDR2 SVGAGI. Trimming took off 2 bases at V and 5 bases at J, with 0 bases between the two ends. This CDR3 reads CASSYNEKLFF. The DNA for the CDR3 is TGTGCCAGCAGTTACAATGAAAAACTGTTTTTT.

In this sample, this clonotype turned up many times. The rearrangement uses TRBV6-6 and TRBJ2-1, with 10 bases fitting TRBD2. Germline V gene sequence: CDR1 MNHNY, CDR2 SVGAGI (reference sequence). With V trimmed by 10 bases and J by 4 bases, 4 bases remained unmatched. The length of the CDR3 is 13 residues. The CDR3: CATKRGGYNEQFF. The CDR3 DNA is TGTGCCACAAAGCGGGGGGGATACAATGAGCAGTTCTTC.

This clonotype was seen only a few times. The rearrangement links TRBV20-1 to TRBJ1-5; D gene ambiguous. V was cut by 3 bases and J by 2 bases, with 11 bases left in between. This CDR3 spans 14 amino acids. The V gene's germline CDR1 is DFQATT and CDR2 SNEGSKA (reference sequence). The chain's CDR3 is CSARNREGNQPQHF. The CDR3 nucleotides read TGCAGTGCTAGGAACCGGGAGGGCAATCAGCCCCAGCATTTT.

In its sample, this clonotype was seen a few times. The V gene is TRBV14, the J gene TRBJ2-1; D remains unclear. This CDR3 region has 17 residues. The germline V gene has CDR1 SGHDN and CDR2 FVKESK. Trimming pared 1 base from V and 3 bases from J, leaving 16 bases between. The CDR3 coding sequence is TGTGCCAGCAGCCAAGGACCGAAGAAGAAAGTCTACAATGAGCAGTTCTTC. Protein sequence: CASSQGPKKKVYNEQFF.